Sequencing of this TCR beta chain was carried out in a study of cytomegalovirus exposure and HLA in healthy donors. Study in general: Later, an analysis reported that the 95 to 150 validation repertoires had used the same platform as the 666 first-cohort repertoires. General study results and limits: TCR beta chains numbering some 160 were designated cytomegalovirus-associated. Rare TCR sequences dominated, though some public TCRs recurred in many donors.

Looked up from germline, CDR1 is SNHLY and CDR2 is FYNNEI. V lost 9 bases and J 9 bases, leaving 21 bases between the germline ends. The CDR3 runs to 14 residues. The donors were members of the validation cohort, which comprised more than 90 subjects and was separate from the first cohort of 600 to 800 subjects. Sequencing was performed with immunoSEQ multiplex PCR; in TCRdb, only in-frame clones are kept and a portion is missing. The data contain around 350,000 clones, roughly 90% of them singletons. A remark on this clone: Its antigen is undetermined.

This TCR came from a woman under 30 in good health and CMV-seronegative. Sequences were obtained from PBMCs. V usage is TRBV2 and J usage is TRBJ2-1, with D perhaps TRBD1 (6 bases). This CDR3 reads CARGRAGAGGEQFF. The DNA of the CDR3 is TGTGCCAGAGGAAGAGCAGGGGCTGGTGGTGAGCAGTTCTTC.